Shown below are 22 T cell receptor beta chains from a single sample sequenced in a study of blood T cell repertoires in COVID-19. Assay: immunoSEQ multiplex PCR; the TCRdb copy retains only in-frame clones and omits some. The table lists a few hundred thousand clones, about 86% of them singletons, with approximately 10% in the top ten. Sequenced input: PBMCs or T cells enriched from blood (not recorded which). The receptors derive from a woman between 45 and 65 years old who had recovered from COVID-19.

Only one count was recorded for this clone. This chain connects TRBV2 to TRBJ1-2, with 11 bases matching TRBD1. CDR3 size: 15 residues. The germline CDR1 and CDR2 sequences are SNHLY and FYNNEI. The trim removed 5 bases at V and 4 bases at J, leaving 6 bases unmatched. CDR3 region: CASSSGTGGSYGYTF. CDR3 DNA sequence: TGTGCCAGCAGTTCGGGGACAGGGGGGTCCTATGGCTACACCTTC.

This clone has only one observation. The rearrangement links TRBV15 to TRBJ2-1; TRBD2 matches 10 bases. With 2 bases clipped from V and 2 bases from J, the junction kept 3 bases outside the gene matches. The CDR3 length is 16 residues. Germline V gives CDR1 LNHNV, CDR2 YYDKDF (reference sequence). This CDR3 reads CATSRLAGDPYNEQFF. In DNA form, the CDR3 reads TGTGCCACCAGCAGACTAGCGGGGGACCCCTACAATGAGCAGTTCTTC.

The rearrangement joins TRBV25-1 to TRBJ1-5; 8 bases match TRBD1. This CDR3 is 14 amino acids long. From germline, CDR1 is MGHDK and CDR2 SYGVNS. The V gene end was trimmed by 6 bases and the J gene end by 5 bases; junction bases not matched to a gene: 6. The CDR3 sequence is CASSGQGLYQPQHF. In nucleotides, the CDR3 is TGTGCCAGCAGCGGACAGGGTTTGTATCAGCCCCAGCATTTT.

The V gene is TRBV2, the J gene TRBJ2-3; D ambiguous. Germline CDR1 reads SNHLY; CDR2 reads FYNNEI. There are 13 residues in the CDR3. Trimming removed 2 bases from V and 6 bases from J, with 9 bases in between. The CDR3 DNA reads as TGTGCCAGCAGTGAATATCCTGTGGATACGCAGTATTTT. Translating it yields CASSEYPVDTQYF.

The chain employs TRBV6-1 and TRBJ1-5, with D hard to call. Germline assignment: CDR1 MNHNS and CDR2 SASEGT. The CDR3 loop spans 19 amino acids. The V and J ends lost 3 bases and 2 bases respectively, with 23 bases between them. This chain's CDR3 is CASSDQFTRGIVGNQPQHF. The CDR3 nucleotides are TGTGCCAGCAGTGACCAATTTACCCGAGGGATAGTAGGCAATCAGCCCCAGCATTTT.

This rearrangement joins TRBV18 to TRBJ1-1, with 7 nucleotides matching TRBD1. The CDR3 consists of 14 residues. CDR1 and CDR2 from the germline V gene are KGHSH and LQKENI. J lost 6 bases, V lost 3 bases, and 7 bases had no gene match. This chain's CDR3 is CASSPVQGKSEAFF. The CDR3 DNA follows: TGTGCCAGCTCACCTGTACAGGGGAAGTCTGAAGCTTTCTTT.

The V gene is TRBV24-1, the J gene TRBJ2-7; 9 bases agree with TRBD1. From germline, CDR1 is KGHDR and CDR2 SFDVKD. The CDR3 contains 15 residues. The V segment lost 3 bases and the J segment 5 bases; nucleotides outside the gene matches: 7. CDR3 in DNA: TGTGCCACCAGTGATCTCGACAGGGGGTACGACGAGCAGTACTTC. This codes for CATSDLDRGYDEQYF.

The chain recombines TRBV7-2 with TRBJ2-1, with 11 bases that match TRBD2. The CDR3 extends over 16 amino acids. From germline, CDR1 is SGHTA and CDR2 FQGNSA. V was clipped by 1 base and J by 9 bases; unmatched bases: 8. As DNA, the CDR3 is TGTGCCAGCAGCTTAGGTAGCGGGGGGGCCCGAGGTGAGCAGTTCTTC. Residues: CASSLGSGGARGEQFF.

This rearrangement joins TRBV7-8 to TRBJ1-5, with a possible D match to TRBD1 (5 bases). Per germline, CDR1 SGHVS and CDR2 FQNEAQ. Trimming pared 1 base from V and 7 bases from J, leaving 8 bases between. The CDR3 totals 13 residues. The CDR3 DNA follows: TGTGCCAGCAGCTTAGACGGGGGACAGCCCCAGCATTTT. It yields the protein CASSLDGGQPQHF. Using reference TRBV7-8 and TRBJ1-5 for the parts outside the CDR3, the full variable domain is GAGVSQSPRYKVAKRGQDVALRCDPISGHVSLFWYQQALGQGPEFLTYFQNEAQLDKSGLPSDRFFAERPEGSVSTLKIQRTQQEDSAVYLCASSLDGGQPQHFGDGTRLSIL.

Only a few counts were recorded for this clone. V gene TRBV10-3 combines with J gene TRBJ1-1; D remains unclear. There are 15 residues in the CDR3. The V end lost 0 bases, the J end lost 10 bases, and 18 bases lay between the germline ends. Germline values: CDR1 ENHRY, CDR2 SYGVKD. The CDR3 sequence is CAISESDLFSRVAFF. CDR3 DNA: TGTGCCATCAGTGAGTCCGACTTATTCAGTCGGGTAGCTTTCTTT.

The V gene is TRBV2, the J gene TRBJ2-5; 9 bases agree with TRBD2. The V and J ends lost 2 bases and 6 bases, in that order; junction bases with no gene match: 4. The CDR3 has 14 residues. The germline gives CDR1 SNHLY, CDR2 FYNNEI. CDR3 bases: TGTGCCAGCAGTGAACTAGCGGGGTCCCAGACCCAGTACTTC. Residues: CASSELAGSQTQYF.

This rearrangement joins TRBV10-3 to TRBJ1-1; tentative D call: TRBD1 (5 bases). Germline lookup yields CDR1 ENHRY and CDR2 SYGVKD. Trimming shortened V by 3 bases and J by 3 bases, and 17 bases separated the two germline ends. The CDR3 length is 16 residues. The CDR3: CAISEPRGLEDTEAFF. The CDR3 nucleotides read TGTGCCATCAGTGAACCAAGGGGTCTTGAGGACACTGAAGCTTTCTTT.

This clone was picked up a small number of times. The gene calls are TRBV27 and TRBJ1-1; TRBD1 aligns across 7 bases. J was trimmed by 2 bases and V by 5 bases; bases with no gene match: 8. CDR3 size: 15 residues. Germline-derived CDR1 and CDR2 are MNHEY and SMNVEV (reference sequence). CDR3 sequence (DNA): TGTGCCAGCAGTAAGGGACAGTTCCAAAACACTGAAGCTTTCTTT. This sequence encodes CASSKGQFQNTEAFF.

CDR3 DNA: TGTGCCAGTCGGGGGGGGTCAGCAACTAATGAAAAACTGTTTTTT. Translation gives CASRGGSATNEKLFF. The chain employs TRBV19 and TRBJ1-4; weak D call: TRBD1 (5 bases). The germline V and J ends were trimmed by 8 bases and 0 bases, with 13 bases remaining between them. Germline CDR1 reads LNHDA; CDR2 reads SQIVND (reference sequence). The CDR3 covers 15 residues.

The chain combines TRBV7-2 with TRBJ1-5, with unresolved D. CDR3 size: 17 residues. Germline CDR1 reads SGHTA; CDR2 reads FQGNSA. V was trimmed by 0 bases and J by 0 bases, leaving 12 bases between them. In DNA form, the CDR3 reads TGTGCCAGCAGCTTAGCCCAGGTCGCAATTAGCAATCAGCCCCAGCATTTT. Translation gives CASSLAQVAISNQPQHF.

Concerning this clone: An end of the junction differs from the germline gene, which may be a read error. V is TRBV28 and J is TRBJ2-3; 8 nucleotides agree with TRBD2. This CDR3 is built from 12 residues. From germline, CDR1 is MDHEN and CDR2 SYDVKM. The CDR3 reads CASSFTGLVLGF. As DNA, the CDR3 is TGTGCCAGCAGTTTTACGGGACTAGTATTGGGTTTT.

In this sample, this clone turned up once. The chain employs TRBV19 and TRBJ1-3; 10 bases are a match to TRBD1. Germline lookup yields CDR1 LNHDA and CDR2 SQIVND (reference sequence). The CDR3 length is 15 residues. With 8 bases clipped from V and 2 bases from J, the junction kept 6 bases outside the gene matches. CDR3 sequence (DNA): TGTGCCAGTTGGGACAGGGGCGACCCTGGAAACACCATATATTTT. It encodes CASWDRGDPGNTIYF. Drawing the rest from reference TRBV19 and TRBJ1-3, the complete variable domain is DGGITQSPKYLFRKEGQNVTLSCEQNLNHDAMYWYRQDPGQGLRLIYYSQIVNDFQKGDIAEGYSVSREKKESFPLTVTSAQKNPTAFYLCASWDRGDPGNTIYFGEGSWLTVV.

V gene TRBV2 combines with J gene TRBJ1-2; TRBD1 aligns across 12 bases. The CDR3 covers 15 residues. V trimming: 6 bases; J trimming: 4 bases; junction bases outside the gene matches: 6. CDR1 SNHLY and CDR2 FYNNEI come from the germline V gene. CDR3 bases: TGTGCCAGCAGCCTCGGGACAGGGGGCGGCTATGGCTACACCTTC. This sequence encodes CASSLGTGGGYGYTF.

The chain links TRBV19 to TRBJ2-2, with TRBD1 matching 7 bases. The germline V gene encodes CDR1 LNHDA and CDR2 SQIVND (reference sequence). The CDR3 spans 15 residues. Trimming cost V 8 bases and J 6 bases; bases outside gene matches: 12. CDR3 nucleotides: TGTGCCAGTGGGCGAGGGGGCCTGGGCGCCGGGGAGCTGTTTTTT. This encodes CASGRGGLGAGELFF.

V gene TRBV19 combines with J gene TRBJ1-1; possible D gene TRBD1, 6 bases. The germline gives CDR1 LNHDA, CDR2 SQIVND (reference sequence). This CDR3 region has 17 residues. V was pared by 5 bases and J by 0 bases, with 19 bases between. Here the CDR3 DNA reads TGTGCCAGTAGTCTTGGACAGCGGAGGCCTATGAACACTGAAGCTTTCTTT. It yields the protein CASSLGQRRPMNTEAFF.

The chain carries TRBV7-8 and TRBJ2-1, with D possibly TRBD2 on 6 matching bases. This CDR3 is built from 16 residues. The V end lost 4 bases, the J end lost 6 bases, and 19 bases lay between the germline ends. The germline CDR1 and CDR2 sequences are SGHVS and FQNEAQ. The DNA for the CDR3 is TGTGCCAGCAGCTATTTCGAACACCTAGCGTCCAATGAGCAGTTCTTC. Encoded protein: CASSYFEHLASNEQFF.

The rearrangement uses TRBV12-3 or TRBV12-4 and TRBJ1-2; D may be TRBD1 (5 bases). The ends were cut back, 7 bases at V and 4 bases at J, with 13 bases in the middle. The CDR3 consists of 13 residues. The DNA for the CDR3 is TGTGCCAGCACCCGAGTAAGGGGCTATGGCTACACCTTC. Its protein product is CASTRVRGYGYTF.